Each of the 7 T cell receptor beta chains below was sequenced from the same sample in a study of Ad26.COV2.S vaccination and SARS-CoV-2 variants (dated by TCRdb to the early 2020s). Libraries came from the immunoSEQ multiplex PCR assay. TCRdb's version of the immuneACCESS table is confined to in-frame rearrangements and falls short of the full clone set. An unresolved V gene accounts for under half of the shortfall where checked; the remainder is of unknown origin. The sample yields some 300,000 clones; approximately 80% were counted once. The top ten clonotypes cover approximately 2% of the sample. The sample's treatment or condition label is to be understood as: approximately 18 received Ad26.COV2.S at low or high dose, single or two shots; about five received placebo; per-sample allocation not given. For vaccine and placebo recipients, the sequenced repertoires came from samples collected on day 63 after the first injection.

The input for sequencing was peripheral blood, taken in a trial of Ad26.COV2.S vaccine versus placebo. The source of these receptors is a person aged 18 to 65 who received the Ad26.COV2.S COVID-19 vaccine or a placebo.

The rearrangement links TRBV28 to TRBJ2-6; maybe TRBD1 (5 bases). Germline CDR1 is MDHEN and CDR2 is SYDVKM. V was clipped by 6 bases and J by 1 base, with 13 bases between them. This CDR3 has 16 residues. The CDR3 sequence is CASSMISGSGANVLTF. The CDR3 DNA reads as TGTGCCAGCAGCATGATATCAGGGTCTGGGGCCAACGTCCTGACTTTC.

V usage is TRBV15 and J usage is TRBJ1-1; a weak D match, TRBD1 (5 bases). Germline V gene data show CDR1 as LNHNV and CDR2 as YYDKDF (reference sequence). CDR3 length equals 18 residues. Trimming pared 0 bases from V and 0 bases from J, leaving 17 bases between. In DNA, the CDR3 is TGTGCCACCAGCAGAGATTATGGCGGGGGGAACATGAACACTGAAGCTTTCTTT. This gives the protein CATSRDYGGGNMNTEAFF.

This chain connects TRBV10-3 to TRBJ1-3, with D perhaps TRBD1 (6 bases). V lost 10 bases, J lost 8 bases, and 15 bases lay in between. Germline V gives CDR1 ENHRY, CDR2 SYGVKD. CDR3 length equals 12 residues. CDR3 DNA: TGTGCCACCAGGACCGGGACATACACCATATATTTT. Translated: CATRTGTYTIYF.

Here the CDR3 reads CATRAGDFADTQYF. The CDR3 bases are TGTGCCACCAGGGCGGGGGACTTTGCAGATACGCAGTATTTT. This rearrangement joins TRBV27 to TRBJ2-3, with 7 bases that match TRBD2. Germline V CDR1 and CDR2: MNHEY, SMNVEV (reference sequence). The CDR3 contains 14 residues. V lost 10 bases and J lost 4; bases outside the gene matches: 11.

This clone was observed a handful of times. This chain uses TRBV7-2 with TRBJ2-2; 7 bases agree with TRBD1. The CDR3 is made up of 15 amino acids. V was clipped by 4 bases and J by 0 bases; unmatched bases: 2. In germline, CDR1 is SGHTA, CDR2 FQGNSA. DNA of the CDR3: TGTGCCAGCAGCTACAGGGGTTCGAACACCGGGGAGCTGTTTTTT. Encoded protein: CASSYRGSNTGELFF.

The rearrangement links TRBV2 to TRBJ2-2, with D possibly TRBD1 on 6 matching bases. The V gene lost 3 bases and the J gene lost 4 bases, with 12 bases spanning the gap. Germline-derived CDR1 and CDR2 are SNHLY and FYNNEI. The CDR3 consists of 15 residues. CDR3 nucleotides: TGTGCCAGCAGTGACAGGGGTCTAAGCACCGGGGAGCTGTTTTTT. It specifies CASSDRGLSTGELFF.

J is TRBJ2-5 and V is TRBV29-1, with 8 bases matching TRBD2. Germline-derived CDR1 and CDR2 are SQVTM and ANQGSEA. The CDR3 totals 12 residues. The V gene end was trimmed by 8 bases and the J gene end by 5 bases; junction bases not matched to a gene: 7. The chain's CDR3 is CSSGGDRETQYF. The CDR3 DNA reads TGCAGCTCGGGGGGGGATCGGGAGACCCAGTACTTC.